A single T cell receptor beta chain is shown here with its context. Its specificity is not known. This sample was included in a study of cytomegalovirus exposure and HLA in healthy donors. Unrecorded immune exposures were likely, despite nominal health at sampling. Whole-study results and caveats: Later work showed greater clonal expansion in HLA-associated TCR beta chains than in equally common others.

Primers included in the PCR were 60 Vbeta and 13 Jbeta primers. Authors' methods: Per a later analysis, the number of unique TCR beta chains was some 75 million, of which roughly 9.9 million were shared. This table comes from immunoSEQ multiplex PCR, and its TCRdb copy is limited to in-frame clones, with some not included. The DNA gave D and trimming, while V, J and clone size come from that table. The sample lists around 100,000 clones, over 60% occurring once. The CDR3 sequence is 15 residues long. Trimming at V came to 4 bases and at J to 5 bases, leaving 8 bases not matched to a gene. Germline-derived CDR1 and CDR2 are MDHEN and SYDVKM.

The V and J genes are TRBV28 and TRBJ2-5; TRBD2 matches 9 bases. Sequencing used PBMCs. This receptor was identified in a woman aged 30 to 39 in good health and CMV-seronegative. This chain's CDR3 is CASSSPTSGSETQYF. The CDR3, as DNA: TGTGCCAGCAGTTCACCGACTAGCGGTTCGGAGACCCAGTACTTC.